The 25 T cell receptor beta chains presented below share a single source sample, sequenced in a study of T cells in Graves' hyperthyroidism and ophthalmopathy. RNA transcripts were the template for amplifying TCR beta CDR3 regions. During a first-round RT-PCR of the TCR CDR3, the HTBI primer set was used. TCRdb reprocessed the multiplex PCR reads via MiXCR and lists one record per CDR3 protein. The sample lists 750,000 to 950,000 distinct CDR3 sequences; 35% to 40% were seen once. Sequencing input: blood. These receptor sequences come from a man between 18 and 35 years old with Graves' hyperthyroidism.

The V gene is TRBV20-1, the J gene TRBJ1-1; the D gene is possibly TRBD1 (6 bases). The CDR3 spans 14 residues. In germline, CDR1 is DFQATT, CDR2 SNEGSKA (reference sequence). V shed 1 base and J shed 3 bases, with 12 bases lying between them. CDR3 in DNA: TGCAGTGCTAGAGGGCAGGGGAGTGACACTGAAGCTTTCTTT. The encoded protein is CSARGQGSDTEAFF.

This clonotype was found many times. The chain combines TRBV7-2 with TRBJ1-1, with 7 bases identical to TRBD1. The CDR3 consists of 17 residues. The germline CDR1 and CDR2 sequences are SGHTA and FQGNSA. The V segment lost 5 bases and the J segment 0 bases; nucleotides outside the gene matches: 12. CDR3 sequence: CASSADRADRMNTEAFF. The CDR3 DNA reads TGTGCCAGCAGCGCCGACAGGGCGGACAGGATGAACACTGAAGCTTTCTTT.

At least ten counts were recorded for this clonotype. V usage is TRBV5-1 and J usage is TRBJ1-6; no reliable D call. There are 13 residues in the CDR3. Trimming removed 0 bases at V and 7 bases at J, with 5 bases between. The germline V gene has CDR1 SGHRS and CDR2 YFSETQ. The CDR3 coding sequence is TGCGCCAGCAGCTTGGCCACGAATTCACCCCTCCACTTT. Its translation is CASSLATNSPLHF.

The rearrangement joins TRBV12-3 or TRBV12-4 to TRBJ1-5; possibly TRBD1 for D (5 bases). Trimming pared 8 bases from V and 6 bases from J, leaving 11 bases between. CDR3 length: 12 residues. CDR3 loop: CASGGFVQPQHF. Here the CDR3 DNA reads TGTGCCAGCGGGGGGTTTGTTCAGCCCCAGCATTTT.

CDR3 loop: CASSSRATGVNTEAFF. In DNA form, the CDR3 reads TGTGCCAGCAGCTCTCGGGCCACTGGGGTGAACACTGAAGCTTTCTTT. The rearrangement links TRBV7-9 to TRBJ1-1; D unresolved. Germline V lookup: CDR1 SEHNR, CDR2 FQNEAQ (reference sequence). This CDR3 has 16 residues. The ends were cut back, 4 bases at V and 0 bases at J, with 15 bases in the middle. The full variable domain, in which reference TRBV7-9 and TRBJ1-1 provide the parts outside the CDR3, is DTGVSQNPRHKITKRGQNVTFRCDPISEHNRLYWYRQTLGQGPEFLTYFQNEAQLEKSRLLSDRFSAERPKGSFSTLEIQRTEQGDSAMYLCASSSRATGVNTEAFFGQGTRLTVV.

The chain couples TRBV12-3 or TRBV12-4 to TRBJ2-5; tentative D call: TRBD2 (7 bases). V was shortened by 3 bases and J by 5 bases, with 13 bases between the two germline ends. The CDR3 length is 14 residues. In DNA, the CDR3 is TGTGCCAGCAGTTTGAAAGGGGGGGCTGAGACCCAGTACTTC. Its translation: CASSLKGGAETQYF.

This clonotype was seen more than once but under ten times. CDR3 protein: CASSPRVDASFQETQYF. CDR3 DNA: TGCGCCAGCAGCCCCCGCGTAGACGCCTCCTTTCAAGAGACCCAGTACTTC. V usage is TRBV4-1 and J usage is TRBJ2-5; no firm D call. Germline assignment: CDR1 MGHRA and CDR2 YSYEKL. V gave up 4 bases and J gave up 2 bases, with 20 bases separating them. The CDR3 totals 17 residues.

The rearrangement uses TRBV6-1 and TRBJ2-7; 7 nucleotides match TRBD1. Trimming took 6 bases from V and 3 from J; bases not matched to a gene: 11. The CDR3 is 15 amino acids. Germline lookup yields CDR1 MNHNS and CDR2 SASEGT. The CDR3 spells CASSRPTGDRYEQYF. The CDR3 DNA sequence: TGTGCCAGCAGCCGCCCAACAGGGGACCGCTACGAGCAGTACTTC.

The chain joins TRBV7-9 to TRBJ2-7, with a weak D call TRBD1 (6 bases). With 7 bases removed from V and 3 bases from J, the gap between germline ends came to 10 bases. CDR3 length: 12 residues. From germline, CDR1 is SEHNR and CDR2 FQNEAQ (reference sequence). CDR3 coding DNA: TGTGCCAGCACTCAGACAGGCTACGAGCAGTACTTC. Its translation is CASTQTGYEQYF.

Note on this clonotype: A much larger clone differs by one base, so this may be a read error. The genes are TRBV2 and TRBJ2-2; TRBD1 matches 7 bases. The CDR3 extends over 14 amino acids. Germline V gene lookup returns CDR1 SNHLY and CDR2 FYNNEI. Trimming removed 10 bases from V and 5 bases from J; junction bases left unmatched: 10. In nucleotides, the CDR3 is TGTGCCACCGTTCGGCAGGGGGAAACCGGGGAGCTGTTTTTT. Translating gives CATVRQGETGELFF.

The chain links TRBV12-3 or TRBV12-4 to TRBJ2-2; D is uncertain. V gave up 6 bases and J gave up 0 bases, with 8 bases separating them. The CDR3 consists of 14 residues. The CDR3 spells CASRADSNTGELFF. The CDR3 nucleotides read TGTGCCAGCAGGGCGGATTCGAACACCGGGGAGCTGTTTTTT.

As concerns this clonotype: Given a much more abundant clone one base away, this may be a read error. The chain carries TRBV10-3 and TRBJ1-1, with 7 bases that match TRBD1. CDR1 ENHRY and CDR2 SYGVKD come from the germline V gene. This CDR3 is 14 amino acids long. The CDR3 DNA is TGTGCCTTCAGGTTGACAGGGTCGGACACTGAAGCTTTCTTT. Amino acids: CAFRLTGSDTEAFF.

This chain uses TRBV6-1 with TRBJ2-7, with 8 bases matching TRBD1. Losses at the gene ends were 6 bases for V and 4 bases for J; bases not matched to a gene: 11. This CDR3 spans 15 amino acids. CDR1 MNHNS and CDR2 SASEGT come from the germline V gene. This chain's CDR3 is CASSPQGQGKYEQYF. The DNA of the CDR3 is TGTGCCAGCAGCCCCCAAGGACAGGGAAAGTACGAGCAGTACTTC.

On this clonotype: Sequence at one end of the junction differs from germline and may be a read error. This rearrangement joins TRBV12-3 or TRBV12-4 to TRBJ1-3; 9 bases are a match to TRBD1. The CDR3 consists of 14 residues. CDR3 nucleotide sequence: TGTGCCAGCAGTGGGACAGGGTCTGGAAACACCACATATTTT. Translated: CASSGTGSGNTTYF.

This clonotype has only a few counts. V and J are TRBV13 and TRBJ2-5; D is possibly TRBD1 or TRBD2 (5 bases each). Per germline, CDR1 PRHDT and CDR2 FYEKMQ (reference sequence). Trimming removed 5 bases from V and 3 bases from J, with 19 bases in between. This CDR3 is built from 16 residues. CDR3 nucleotides: TGTGCCAGCAGCCCTTCTCCGGGACCGAGGAAAGAGACCCAGTACTTC. Translating gives CASSPSPGPRKETQYF. The complete variable domain, with remaining parts taken from reference TRBV13 and TRBJ2-5, reads AAGVIQSPRHLIKEKRETATLKCYPIPRHDTVYWYQQGPGQDPQFLISFYEKMQSDKGSIPDRFSAQQFSDYHSELNMSSLELGDSALYFCASSPSPGPRKETQYFGPGTRLLVL.

Comment on this clonotype: A single base separates this from a much larger clone, so it may be a read error. V and J are TRBV9 and TRBJ1-4, with no clear D. This CDR3 has 15 residues. The germline gives CDR1 SGDLS, CDR2 YYNGEE. CDR3 region: CASSIGEVGNGKLFF. CDR3 DNA sequence: TGTGCCAGCAGCATCGGAGAAGTGGGAAATGGAAAACTGTTTTTT. Full variable domain (outside the CDR3, taken from reference TRBV9 and TRBJ1-4): DSGVTQTPKHLITATGQRVTLRCSPRSGDLSVYWYQQSLDQGLQFLIQYYNGEERAKGNILERFSAQQFPDLHSELNLSSLELGDSALYFCASSIGEVGNGKLFFGSGTQLSVL.

This clonotype was observed many times. The chain combines TRBV7-9 with TRBJ1-2; 9 nucleotides align to TRBD1. Germline V gene data show CDR1 as SEHNR and CDR2 as FQNEAQ (reference sequence). The CDR3 is made up of 14 amino acids. V was clipped by 2 bases and J by 3 bases; unmatched bases: 1. CDR3: CASSLRDRDYGYTF. CDR3 coding DNA: TGTGCCAGCAGCTTACGGGACAGGGACTATGGCTACACCTTC.

The genes are TRBV20-1 and TRBJ2-7; 11 nucleotides align to TRBD2. V dropped 6 bases and J dropped 3; count of bases not matched to a gene: 4. The CDR3 contains 13 residues. Looked up from germline, CDR1 is DFQATT and CDR2 is SNEGSKA (reference sequence). CDR3 protein: CSAPTSGIYEQYF. The CDR3 DNA reads as TGCAGTGCCCCGACTAGCGGGATCTACGAGCAGTACTTC.

This clonotype was recorded many times. V usage is TRBV15 and J usage is TRBJ1-6; no clear D. This CDR3 contains 13 residues. The V and J ends lost 1 base and 8 bases respectively, with 6 bases between them. From germline, CDR1 is LNHNV and CDR2 YYDKDF (reference sequence). Written as DNA, the CDR3 is TGTGCCACCAGCAGAGTGGTCGATTCACCCCTCCACTTT. It is translated as CATSRVVDSPLHF.

V usage is TRBV7-2 and J usage is TRBJ2-5; a possible D gene is TRBD2 (6 bases). The ends were cut back, 6 bases at V and 0 bases at J, with 14 bases in the middle. Germline V gene sequence: CDR1 SGHTA, CDR2 FQGNSA. The CDR3 totals 15 residues. The CDR3 nucleotides read TGTGCCAGCAGTGAAGCCCCGGGAGACCAAGAGACCCAGTACTTC. Translating gives CASSEAPGDQETQYF.

The chain links TRBV7-9 to TRBJ2-7, with D unclear. Germline-derived CDR1 and CDR2 are SEHNR and FQNEAQ (reference sequence). V lost 4 bases, J lost 3 bases, and 16 bases lay in between. This CDR3 is built from 15 residues. Here the CDR3 DNA reads TGTGCCAGCAGCTCCCCCGCAGGACGCATCTACGAGCAGTACTTC. Translated, it gives CASSSPAGRIYEQYF.

Concerning this clonotype: A read error may be the cause here, since a much bigger clone is one base away. The rearrangement uses TRBV19 and TRBJ1-2, with 9 bases aligning to TRBD1. The junction had 10 bases not matched to a gene; V was cut back by 8 bases and J by 3 bases. This CDR3 spans 15 amino acids. CDR1 LNHDA and CDR2 SQIVND come from the germline V gene (reference sequence). This chain's CDR3 is CASSSGTGRDYGYTF. As DNA, the CDR3 is TGTGCCAGTTCATCGGGGACAGGGCGAGACTATGGCTACACCTTC. The whole variable domain, filled in from reference TRBV19 and TRBJ1-2, reads DGGITQSPKYLFRKEGQNVTLSCEQNLNHDAMYWYRQDPGQGLRLIYYSQIVNDFQKGDIAEGYSVSREKKESFPLTVTSAQKNPTAFYLCASSSGTGRDYGYTFGSGTRLTVV.

This clonotype has just a few counts. The rearrangement uses TRBV5-1 and TRBJ1-2, with D perhaps matching TRBD1 (5 bases). CDR1 is SGHRS, CDR2 YFSETQ, per germline. V was shortened by 1 base and J by 4 bases, with 14 bases between the two germline ends. The CDR3 sequence is 15 residues long. CDR3 loop: CASSLRTGAAYGYTF. In DNA, the CDR3 is TGCGCCAGCAGCTTGAGGACTGGGGCTGCCTATGGCTACACCTTC.

Worth noting for this clonotype: Possible read error: a much larger clone is one base away. The chain uses TRBV7-9 and TRBJ2-2; D gene ambiguous. The length of the CDR3 is 11 residues. Germline assignment: CDR1 SEHNR and CDR2 FQNEAQ (reference sequence). CDR3 amino acids: CAGSPRGELFF. As DNA, the CDR3 is TGTGCCGGCAGCCCAAGGGGGGAGCTGTTTTTT. Based on the CDR3 plus reference TRBV7-9 and TRBJ2-2, the full variable domain is DTGVSQNPRHKITKRGQNVTFRCDPISEHNRLYWYRQTLGQGPEFLTYFQNEAQLEKSRLLSDRFSAERPKGSFSTLEIQRTEQGDSAMYLCAGSPRGELFFGEGSRLTVL.

The chain recombines TRBV2 with TRBJ1-2, with 8 bases matching TRBD1. This CDR3 region has 14 residues. CDR1 and CDR2 (germline): SNHLY, FYNNEI. V trimming: 6 bases; J trimming: 2 bases; junction bases outside the gene matches: 5. CDR3 protein: CASRTGAGNYGYTF. CDR3 nucleotides: TGTGCCAGCAGGACAGGGGCGGGGAACTATGGCTACACCTTC. Filled out from reference TRBV2 and TRBJ1-2, the complete variable domain reads EPEVTQTPSHQVTQMGQEVILRCVPISNHLYFYWYRQILGQKVEFLVSFYNNEISEKSEIFDDQFSVERPDGSNFTLKIRSTKLEDSAMYFCASRTGAGNYGYTFGSGTRLTVV.